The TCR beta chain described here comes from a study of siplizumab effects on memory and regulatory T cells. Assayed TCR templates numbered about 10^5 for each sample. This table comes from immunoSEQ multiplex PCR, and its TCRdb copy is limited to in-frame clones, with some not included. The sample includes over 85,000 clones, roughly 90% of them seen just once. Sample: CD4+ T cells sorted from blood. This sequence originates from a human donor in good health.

The CDR3 region is CASSPYDLYSEAFF. The DNA of the CDR3 is TGTGCCAGCAGCCCATATGACCTCTACTCTGAAGCTTTCTTT. This chain links TRBV9 with TRBJ1-1; no reliable D call. The CDR3 covers 14 residues. Germline CDR1 and CDR2: SGDLS and YYNGEE. The V gene lost 4 bases and the J gene lost 6 bases, with 16 bases spanning the gap.